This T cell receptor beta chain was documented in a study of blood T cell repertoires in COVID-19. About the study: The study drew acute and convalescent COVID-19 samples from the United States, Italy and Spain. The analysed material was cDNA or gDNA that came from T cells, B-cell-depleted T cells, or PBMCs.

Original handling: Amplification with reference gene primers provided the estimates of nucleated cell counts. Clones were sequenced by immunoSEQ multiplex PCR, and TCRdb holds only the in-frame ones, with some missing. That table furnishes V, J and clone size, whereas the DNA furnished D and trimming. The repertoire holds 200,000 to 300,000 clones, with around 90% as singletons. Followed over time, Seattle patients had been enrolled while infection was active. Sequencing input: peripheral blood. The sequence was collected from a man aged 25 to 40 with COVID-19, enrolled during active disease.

The CDR3 is CASSQDLGADTQYF. In nucleotides, the CDR3 is TGTGCCAGCAGCCAAGATCTAGGGGCAGATACGCAGTATTTT. The V gene is TRBV4-2, the J gene TRBJ2-3; D is perhaps TRBD1 (5 bases). V shed 0 bases and J shed 4 bases, with 8 bases lying between them. CDR3 size: 14 residues. Germline-derived CDR1 and CDR2 are LGHNA and YNFKEQ.